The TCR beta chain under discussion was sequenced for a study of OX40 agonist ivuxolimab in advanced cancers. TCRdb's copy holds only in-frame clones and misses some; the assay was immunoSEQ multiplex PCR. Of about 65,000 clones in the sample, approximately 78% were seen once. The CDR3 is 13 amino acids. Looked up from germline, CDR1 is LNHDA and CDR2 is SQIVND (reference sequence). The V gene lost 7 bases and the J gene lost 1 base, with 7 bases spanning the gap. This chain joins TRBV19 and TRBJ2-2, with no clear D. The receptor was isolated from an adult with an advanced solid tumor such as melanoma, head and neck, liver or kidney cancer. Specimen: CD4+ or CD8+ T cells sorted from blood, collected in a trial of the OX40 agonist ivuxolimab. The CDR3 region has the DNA TGTGCCAGTAACCGGTTGAACACCGGGGAGCTGTTTTTT. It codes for CASNRLNTGELFF.